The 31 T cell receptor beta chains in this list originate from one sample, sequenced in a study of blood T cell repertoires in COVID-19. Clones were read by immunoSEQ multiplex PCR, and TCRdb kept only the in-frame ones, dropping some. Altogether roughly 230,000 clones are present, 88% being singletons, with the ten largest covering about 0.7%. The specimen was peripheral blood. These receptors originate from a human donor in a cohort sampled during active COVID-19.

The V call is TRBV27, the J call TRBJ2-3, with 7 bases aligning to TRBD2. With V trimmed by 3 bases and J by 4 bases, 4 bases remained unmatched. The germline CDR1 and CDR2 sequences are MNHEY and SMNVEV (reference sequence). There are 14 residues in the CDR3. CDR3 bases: TGTGCCAGCAGTTTTAAGGGAGGGGCAGATACGCAGTATTTT. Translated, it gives CASSFKGGADTQYF.

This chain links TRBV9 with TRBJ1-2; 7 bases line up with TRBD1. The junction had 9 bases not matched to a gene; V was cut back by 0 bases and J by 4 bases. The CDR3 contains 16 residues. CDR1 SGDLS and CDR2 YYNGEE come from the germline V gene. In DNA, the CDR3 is TGTGCCAGCAGCGTAGGGACAGGCCAAAGCGCCTATGGCTACACCTTC. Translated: CASSVGTGQSAYGYTF.

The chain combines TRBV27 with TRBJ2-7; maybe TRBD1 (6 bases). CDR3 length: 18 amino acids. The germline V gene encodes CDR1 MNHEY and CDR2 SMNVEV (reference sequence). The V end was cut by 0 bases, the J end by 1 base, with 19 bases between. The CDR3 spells CASSLSDRSPWGSYEQYF. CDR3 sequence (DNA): TGTGCCAGCAGTTTATCCGACAGGTCCCCCTGGGGATCCTACGAGCAGTACTTC.

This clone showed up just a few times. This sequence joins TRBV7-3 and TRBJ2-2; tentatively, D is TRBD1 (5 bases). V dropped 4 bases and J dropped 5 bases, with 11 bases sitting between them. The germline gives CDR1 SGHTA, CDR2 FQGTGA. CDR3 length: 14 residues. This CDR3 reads CASSSKAGTGELFF. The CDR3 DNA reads TGTGCCAGCAGCTCTAAAGCAGGGACCGGGGAGCTGTTTTTT.

CDR3 bases: TGTGCCAGCAGTCTCGTACAGGGGAGTGGTTCACCCCTCCACTTT. Its translation: CASSLVQGSGSPLHF. The V gene is TRBV6-5, the J gene TRBJ1-6; TRBD1 matches 7 bases. The germline V gene has CDR1 MNHEY and CDR2 SVGAGI. V lost 5 bases to trimming and J lost 9 bases; unmatched junction nucleotides: 10. The length of the CDR3 is 15 residues.

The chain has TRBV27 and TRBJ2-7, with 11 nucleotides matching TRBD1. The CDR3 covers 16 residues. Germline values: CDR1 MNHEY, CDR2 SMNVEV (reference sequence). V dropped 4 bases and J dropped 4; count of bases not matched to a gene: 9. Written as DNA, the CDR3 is TGTGCCAGCAGTTCATCGGGGACAGGGGGAATGTACGAGCAGTACTTC. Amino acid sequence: CASSSSGTGGMYEQYF.

The CDR3 nucleotides read TGTGCCAGCAGCCGCGGACACAACACCGGGGAGCTGTTTTTT. It specifies CASSRGHNTGELFF. The rearrangement links TRBV14 to TRBJ2-2; TRBD1 is a possible D gene (5 bases). Per the germline V gene, CDR1 is SGHDN and CDR2 is FVKESK. V shed 4 bases and J shed 2 bases, with 8 bases lying between them. The CDR3 has 14 residues.

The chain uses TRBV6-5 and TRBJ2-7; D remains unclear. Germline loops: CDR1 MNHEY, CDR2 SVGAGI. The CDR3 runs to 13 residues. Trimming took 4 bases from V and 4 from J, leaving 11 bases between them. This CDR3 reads CASSFQEQYEQYF. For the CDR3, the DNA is TGTGCCAGCAGTTTTCAAGAACAGTACGAGCAGTACTTC.

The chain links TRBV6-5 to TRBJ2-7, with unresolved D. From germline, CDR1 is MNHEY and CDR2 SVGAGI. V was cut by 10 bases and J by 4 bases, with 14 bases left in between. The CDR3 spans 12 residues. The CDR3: CATTAGSYEQYF. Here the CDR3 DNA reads TGTGCCACCACGGCAGGATCGTACGAGCAGTACTTC.

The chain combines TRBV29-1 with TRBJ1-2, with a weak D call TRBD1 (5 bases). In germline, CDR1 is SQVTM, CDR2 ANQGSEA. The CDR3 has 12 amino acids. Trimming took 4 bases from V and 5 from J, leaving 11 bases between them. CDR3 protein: CSVGTQGYGYTF. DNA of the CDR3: TGCAGCGTTGGGACCCAGGGATATGGCTACACCTTC.

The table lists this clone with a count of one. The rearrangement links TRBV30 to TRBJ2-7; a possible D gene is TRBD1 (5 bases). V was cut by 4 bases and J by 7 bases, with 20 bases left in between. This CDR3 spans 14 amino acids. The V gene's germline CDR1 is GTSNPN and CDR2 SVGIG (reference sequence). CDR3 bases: TGTGCCTGGACCGCAGGGCAGGGTTACGAAGAGCAGTACTTC. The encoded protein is CAWTAGQGYEEQYF.

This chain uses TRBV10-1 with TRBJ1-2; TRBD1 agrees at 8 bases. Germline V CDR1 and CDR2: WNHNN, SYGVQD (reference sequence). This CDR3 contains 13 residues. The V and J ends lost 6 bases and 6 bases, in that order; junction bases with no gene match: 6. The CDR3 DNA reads TGCGCCAGCAGCTTGGACAGGGACCATGGCTACACCTTC. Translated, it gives CASSLDRDHGYTF.

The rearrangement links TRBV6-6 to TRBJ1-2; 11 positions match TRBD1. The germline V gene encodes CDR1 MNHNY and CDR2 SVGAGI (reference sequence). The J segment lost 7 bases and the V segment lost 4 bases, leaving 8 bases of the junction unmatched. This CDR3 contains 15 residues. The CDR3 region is CASSWGVGQGGGYTF. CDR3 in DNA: TGTGCCAGCAGTTGGGGAGTGGGACAGGGGGGTGGCTACACCTTC.

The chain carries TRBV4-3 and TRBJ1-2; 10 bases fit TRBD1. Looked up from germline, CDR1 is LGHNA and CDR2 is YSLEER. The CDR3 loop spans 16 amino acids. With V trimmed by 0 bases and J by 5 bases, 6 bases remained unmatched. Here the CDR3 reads CASSQEWTGGNYGYTF. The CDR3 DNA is TGCGCCAGCAGCCAAGAGTGGACAGGGGGGAATTATGGCTACACCTTC.

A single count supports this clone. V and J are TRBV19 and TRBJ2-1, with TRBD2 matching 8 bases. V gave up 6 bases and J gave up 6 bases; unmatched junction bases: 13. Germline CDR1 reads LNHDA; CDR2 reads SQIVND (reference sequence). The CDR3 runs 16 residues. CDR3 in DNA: TGTGCCAGTAGGACGGGAGGGGGGGTTAAAAGCAATGAGCAGTTCTTC. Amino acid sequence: CASRTGGGVKSNEQFF.

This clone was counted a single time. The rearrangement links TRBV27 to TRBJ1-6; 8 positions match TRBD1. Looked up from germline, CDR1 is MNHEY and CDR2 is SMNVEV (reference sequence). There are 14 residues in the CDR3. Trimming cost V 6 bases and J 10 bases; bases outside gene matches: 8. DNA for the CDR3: TGTGCCAGCAGCCTTGACAGGGGTGGGTCACCCCTCCACTTT. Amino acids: CASSLDRGGSPLHF.

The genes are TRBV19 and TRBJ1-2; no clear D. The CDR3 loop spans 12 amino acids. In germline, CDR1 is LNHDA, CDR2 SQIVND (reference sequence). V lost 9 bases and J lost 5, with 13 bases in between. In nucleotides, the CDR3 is TGTGCCAGAACCCGGTTTTCATATGGCTACACCTTC. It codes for CARTRFSYGYTF. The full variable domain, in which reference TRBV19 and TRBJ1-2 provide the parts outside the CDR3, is DGGITQSPKYLFRKEGQNVTLSCEQNLNHDAMYWYRQDPGQGLRLIYYSQIVNDFQKGDIAEGYSVSREKKESFPLTVTSAQKNPTAFYLCARTRFSYGYTFGSGTRLTVV.

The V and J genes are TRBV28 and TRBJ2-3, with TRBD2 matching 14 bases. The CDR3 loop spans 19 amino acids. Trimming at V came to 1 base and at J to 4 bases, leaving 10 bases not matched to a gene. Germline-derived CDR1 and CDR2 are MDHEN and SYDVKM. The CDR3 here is CASSLYRLAGGARADTQYF. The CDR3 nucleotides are TGTGCCAGCAGTTTATATAGACTAGCGGGAGGGGCTAGGGCAGATACGCAGTATTTT.

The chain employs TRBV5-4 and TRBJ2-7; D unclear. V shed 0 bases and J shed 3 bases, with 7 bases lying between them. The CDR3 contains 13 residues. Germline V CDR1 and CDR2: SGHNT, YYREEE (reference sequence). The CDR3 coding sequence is TGTGCCAGCAGCTTGGACGTTAGCTACGAGCAGTACTTC. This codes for CASSLDVSYEQYF.

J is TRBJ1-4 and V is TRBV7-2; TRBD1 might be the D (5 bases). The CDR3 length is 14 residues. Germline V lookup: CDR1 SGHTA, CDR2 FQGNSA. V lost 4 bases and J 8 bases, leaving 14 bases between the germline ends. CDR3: CASSSQQAFEKLFF. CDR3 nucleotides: TGTGCCAGCAGCTCCCAACAGGCCTTCGAAAAACTGTTTTTT.

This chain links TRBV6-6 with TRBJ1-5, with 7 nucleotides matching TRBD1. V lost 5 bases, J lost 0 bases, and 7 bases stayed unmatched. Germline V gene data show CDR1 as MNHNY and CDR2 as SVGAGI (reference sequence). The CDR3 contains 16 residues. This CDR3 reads CASSPGDSYSNQPQHF. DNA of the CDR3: TGTGCCAGCAGTCCCGGGGACAGCTATAGCAATCAGCCCCAGCATTTT.

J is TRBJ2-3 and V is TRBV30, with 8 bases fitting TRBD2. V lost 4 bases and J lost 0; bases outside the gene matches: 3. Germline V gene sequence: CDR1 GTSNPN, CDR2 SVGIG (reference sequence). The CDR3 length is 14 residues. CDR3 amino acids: CAWKIAGSTDTQYF. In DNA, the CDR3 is TGTGCCTGGAAAATAGCGGGGAGCACAGATACGCAGTATTTT.

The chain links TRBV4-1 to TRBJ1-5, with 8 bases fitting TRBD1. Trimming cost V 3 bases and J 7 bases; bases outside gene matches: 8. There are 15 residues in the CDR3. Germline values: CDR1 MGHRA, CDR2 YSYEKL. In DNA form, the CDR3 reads TGCGCCAGCAGCCACAGACAGGGGCAAGGACAGCCCCAGCATTTT. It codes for CASSHRQGQGQPQHF.

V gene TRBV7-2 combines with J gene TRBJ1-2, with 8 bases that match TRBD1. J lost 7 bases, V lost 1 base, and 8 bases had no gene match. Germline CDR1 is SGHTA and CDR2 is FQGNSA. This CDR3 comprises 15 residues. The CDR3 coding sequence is TGTGCCAGCAGCTTAGTGGCCCGGACAGGGTCTGGCTACACCTTC. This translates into CASSLVARTGSGYTF.

The chain's CDR3 is CSASRTSTVNEQFF. CDR3 in DNA: TGCAGTGCTAGTCGGACTAGCACGGTTAATGAGCAGTTCTTC. The chain is built from TRBV20-1 and TRBJ2-1; 8 nucleotides align to TRBD2. Germline assignment: CDR1 DFQATT and CDR2 SNEGSKA (reference sequence). Trimming cost V 3 bases and J 7 bases; bases outside gene matches: 8. The CDR3 runs 14 residues.

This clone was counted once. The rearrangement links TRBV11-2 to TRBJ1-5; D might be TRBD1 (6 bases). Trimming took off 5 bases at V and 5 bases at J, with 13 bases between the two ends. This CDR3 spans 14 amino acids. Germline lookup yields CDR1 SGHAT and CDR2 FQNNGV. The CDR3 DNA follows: TGTGCCAGCAGCGACGACGGGACATATCAGCCCCAGCATTTT. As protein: CASSDDGTYQPQHF. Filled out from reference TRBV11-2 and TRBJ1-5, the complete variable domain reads EAGVAQSPRYKIIEKRQSVAFWCNPISGHATLYWYQQILGQGPKLLIQFQNNGVVDDSQLPKDRFSAERLKGVDSTLKIQPAKLEDSAVYLCASSDDGTYQPQHFGDGTRLSIL.

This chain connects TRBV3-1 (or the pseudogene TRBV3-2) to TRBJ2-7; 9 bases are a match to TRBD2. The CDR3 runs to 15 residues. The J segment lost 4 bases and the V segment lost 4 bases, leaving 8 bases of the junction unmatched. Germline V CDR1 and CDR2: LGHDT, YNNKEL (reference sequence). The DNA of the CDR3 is TGTGCCAGCAGCCGGGAGACTAGCGGAGTTTACGAGCAGTACTTC. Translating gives CASSRETSGVYEQYF.

CDR3 protein: CASSWTPNYGYTF. The CDR3 bases are TGTGCCAGCAGTTGGACTCCTAACTATGGCTACACCTTC. J is TRBJ1-2 and V is TRBV6-5; D not certain. Germline CDR1 and CDR2: MNHEY and SVGAGI. V was cut by 4 bases and J by 0 bases, with 6 bases left in between. This CDR3 is built from 13 residues.

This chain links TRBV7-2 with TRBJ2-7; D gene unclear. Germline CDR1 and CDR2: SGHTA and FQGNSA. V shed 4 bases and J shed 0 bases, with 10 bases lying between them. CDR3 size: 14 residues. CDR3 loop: CASSYSLSSYEQYF. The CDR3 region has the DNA TGTGCCAGCAGCTACAGCCTGAGCTCCTACGAGCAGTACTTC.

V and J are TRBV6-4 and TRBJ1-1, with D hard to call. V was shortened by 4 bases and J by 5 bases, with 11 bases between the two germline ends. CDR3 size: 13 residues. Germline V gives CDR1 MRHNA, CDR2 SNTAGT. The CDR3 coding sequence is TGTGCCAGCAGTGCACAACCGGGTACTGAAGCTTTCTTT. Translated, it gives CASSAQPGTEAFF.

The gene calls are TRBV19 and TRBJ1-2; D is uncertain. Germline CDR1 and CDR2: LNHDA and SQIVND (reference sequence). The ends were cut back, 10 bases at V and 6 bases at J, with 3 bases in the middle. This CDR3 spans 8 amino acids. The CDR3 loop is CATDGYTF. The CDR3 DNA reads TGTGCCACGGATGGCTACACCTTC.